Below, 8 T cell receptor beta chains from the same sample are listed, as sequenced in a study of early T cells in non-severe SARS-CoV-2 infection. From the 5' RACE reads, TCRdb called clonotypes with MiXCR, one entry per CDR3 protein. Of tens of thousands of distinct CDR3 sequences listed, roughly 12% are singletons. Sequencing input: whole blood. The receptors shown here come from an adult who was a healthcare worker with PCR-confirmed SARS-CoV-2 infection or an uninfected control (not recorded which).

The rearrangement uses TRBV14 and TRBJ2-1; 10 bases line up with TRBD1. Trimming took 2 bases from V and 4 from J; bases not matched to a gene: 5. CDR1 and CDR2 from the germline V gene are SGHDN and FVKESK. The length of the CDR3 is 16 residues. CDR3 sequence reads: CASSQYGTGDYNEQFF. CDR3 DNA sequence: TGTGCCAGCAGCCAATACGGGACAGGGGATTACAATGAGCAGTTCTTC.

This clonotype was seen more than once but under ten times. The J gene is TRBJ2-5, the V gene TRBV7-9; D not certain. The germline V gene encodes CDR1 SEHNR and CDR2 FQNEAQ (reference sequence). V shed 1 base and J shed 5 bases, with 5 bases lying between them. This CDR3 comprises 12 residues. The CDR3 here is CASSLVAETQYF. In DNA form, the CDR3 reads TGTGCCAGCAGCTTAGTGGCGGAGACCCAGTACTTC. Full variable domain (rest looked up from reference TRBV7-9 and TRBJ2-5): DTGVSQNPRHKITKRGQNVTFRCDPISEHNRLYWYRQTLGQGPEFLTYFQNEAQLEKSRLLSDRFSAERPKGSFSTLEIQRTEQGDSAMYLCASSLVAETQYFGPGTRLLVL.

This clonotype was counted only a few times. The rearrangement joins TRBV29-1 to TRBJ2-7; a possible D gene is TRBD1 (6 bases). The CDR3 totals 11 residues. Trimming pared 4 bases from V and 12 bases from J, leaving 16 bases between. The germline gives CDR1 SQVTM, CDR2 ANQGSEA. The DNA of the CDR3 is TGCAGCGTTGTAAACCCACAGGGTGTGTACTTC. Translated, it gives CSVVNPQGVYF.

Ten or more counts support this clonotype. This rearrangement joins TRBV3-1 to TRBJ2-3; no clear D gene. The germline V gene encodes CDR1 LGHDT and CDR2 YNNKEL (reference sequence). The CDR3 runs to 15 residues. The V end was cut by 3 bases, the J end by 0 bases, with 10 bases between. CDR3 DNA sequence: TGTGCCAGCAGCCAGGTAGCCGGGAGCACAGATACGCAGTATTTT. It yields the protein CASSQVAGSTDTQYF.

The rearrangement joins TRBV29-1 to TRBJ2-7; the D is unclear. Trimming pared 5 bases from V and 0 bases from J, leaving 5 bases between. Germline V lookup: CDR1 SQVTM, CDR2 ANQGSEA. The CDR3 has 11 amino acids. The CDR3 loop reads CSVSSSYEQYF. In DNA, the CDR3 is TGCAGCGTTTCGAGCTCCTACGAGCAGTACTTC.

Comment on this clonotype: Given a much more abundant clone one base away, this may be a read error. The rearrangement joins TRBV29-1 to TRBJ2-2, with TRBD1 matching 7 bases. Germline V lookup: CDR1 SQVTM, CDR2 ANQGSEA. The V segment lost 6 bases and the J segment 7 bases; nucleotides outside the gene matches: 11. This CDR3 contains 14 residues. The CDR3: CSVATGPFIGELFF. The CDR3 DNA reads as TGCAGCGTAGCGACAGGGCCATTCATCGGGGAGCTGTTTTTT.

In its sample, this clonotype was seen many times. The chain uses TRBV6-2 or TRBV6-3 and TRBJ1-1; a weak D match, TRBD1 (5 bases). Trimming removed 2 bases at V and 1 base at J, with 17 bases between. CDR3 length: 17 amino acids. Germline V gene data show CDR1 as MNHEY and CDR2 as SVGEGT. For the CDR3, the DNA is TGTGCCAGCAGTTACCCGCGGGGGGAGTTTAGGAACACTGAAGCTTTCTTT. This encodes CASSYPRGEFRNTEAFF.

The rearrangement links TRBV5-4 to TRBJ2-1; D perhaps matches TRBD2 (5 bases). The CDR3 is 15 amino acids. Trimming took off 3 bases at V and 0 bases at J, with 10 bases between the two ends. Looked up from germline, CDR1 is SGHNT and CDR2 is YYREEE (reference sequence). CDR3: CASSSQRSSYNEQFF. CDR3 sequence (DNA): TGTGCCAGCAGCTCCCAGCGGAGCTCCTACAATGAGCAGTTCTTC.